The 23 T cell receptor beta chains below were found in one sample sequenced in a study of blood T cell repertoires in COVID-19 (TCRdb year 2020). Library generation was performed with the immunoSEQ multiplex PCR assay. TCRdb mirrors the immuneACCESS table, restricted to in-frame sequences. Some clones are absent from its copies; in checked studies, under half trace to an unresolved V gene, and the reason for the others is unknown. For this sample there are about 180,000 clones; about 88% appear just once. The ten largest clones represent 2.9% of the sample. The sample comprised peripheral blood. The source of these receptors is a woman aged 25-40 years with active or convalescent COVID-19.

This chain connects TRBV5-5 to TRBJ2-1; 13 bases fit TRBD2. Germline CDR1 is SGHKS and CDR2 is YYEKEE (reference sequence). The CDR3 has 18 amino acids. J lost 7 bases, V lost 0 bases, and 10 bases had no gene match. The CDR3 reads CASSLGGLLAGGPNEQFF. CDR3 nucleotide sequence: TGTGCCAGCAGCTTGGGTGGGTTACTAGCGGGAGGGCCAAATGAGCAGTTCTTC.

This clone was recorded once. The genes are TRBV6-5 and TRBJ1-2; D possibly corresponds to TRBD1 (6 bases). V was trimmed by 5 bases and J by 4 bases, leaving 11 bases between them. The germline CDR1 and CDR2 sequences are MNHEY and SVGAGI. The CDR3 spans 13 residues. The CDR3 region is CASSRTAFYGYTF. CDR3 DNA: TGTGCCAGCAGTAGGACAGCTTTCTATGGCTACACCTTC.

This chain joins TRBV4-2 and TRBJ1-2; 10 bases fit TRBD1. Trimming took 4 bases from V and 8 from J; bases not matched to a gene: 4. This CDR3 has 13 amino acids. Germline-derived CDR1 and CDR2 are LGHNA and YNFKEQ. CDR3 nucleotide sequence: TGTGCCAGCAGCCTGACAGGGGGCGGAGGCTACACCTTC. Protein product: CASSLTGGGGYTF.

As DNA, the CDR3 is TGTGCCAGCAGTGATGGCGGGAGGGCATGGCAGTACTTC. The encoded protein is CASSDGGRAWQYF. This chain links TRBV25-1 with TRBJ2-7; 9 bases align to TRBD2. CDR1 is MGHDK and CDR2 is SYGVNS in the germline V gene. With 3 bases clipped from V and 9 bases from J, the junction kept 6 bases outside the gene matches. This CDR3 comprises 13 residues.

This clone was found once. The chain carries TRBV27 and TRBJ1-5; D gene unclear. Trimming shortened V by 5 bases and J by 3 bases, and 8 bases separated the two germline ends. CDR3 length: 13 residues. Germline values: CDR1 MNHEY, CDR2 SMNVEV (reference sequence). This CDR3 reads CASSPGFNQPQHF. DNA of the CDR3: TGTGCCAGCAGTCCAGGCTTCAATCAGCCCCAGCATTTT.

The V gene is TRBV19, the J gene TRBJ1-5, with TRBD1 as a possible D gene (5 bases). This CDR3 has 14 amino acids. Germline-derived CDR1 and CDR2 are LNHDA and SQIVND (reference sequence). V was pared by 7 bases and J by 8 bases, with 18 bases between. CDR3 nucleotide sequence: TGTGCCAGTAACCATGCGGGGGGAAGAGAGCCCCAGCATTTT. Translation: CASNHAGGREPQHF.

Only a few counts were recorded for this clone. The genes are TRBV27 and TRBJ1-2; 9 positions match TRBD1. CDR3 size: 13 residues. Per germline, CDR1 MNHEY and CDR2 SMNVEV (reference sequence). V lost 4 bases to trimming and J lost 6 bases; unmatched junction nucleotides: 3. DNA for the CDR3: TGTGCCAGCAGTTGGACAGGGGAGCATGGCTACACCTTC. As protein: CASSWTGEHGYTF.

The J gene is TRBJ2-3, the V gene TRBV3-1 (or the pseudogene TRBV3-2); D is unclear. The CDR3 runs 13 residues. Germline V gene sequence: CDR1 LGHDT, CDR2 YNNKEL (reference sequence). Trimming removed 1 base from V and 2 bases from J, with 4 bases in between. CDR3 nucleotides: TGTGCCAGCAGCCAAGTTAACACAGATACGCAGTATTTT. Protein sequence: CASSQVNTDTQYF.

The rearrangement links TRBV12-3 or TRBV12-4 to TRBJ2-2; D gene ambiguous. The CDR3 length is 12 residues. V was pared by 6 bases and J by 6 bases, with 8 bases between. The CDR3 DNA sequence: TGTGCCAGCAGAACAATCCCCGGGGAGCTGTTTTTT. This translates into CASRTIPGELFF.

CDR3 region: CASSLTGTGADTQYF. The CDR3 coding sequence is TGTGCCAGCAGCTTGACCGGGACAGGGGCAGATACGCAGTATTTT. V gene TRBV9 combines with J gene TRBJ2-3, with 10 bases fitting TRBD1. V was clipped by 4 bases and J by 4 bases; unmatched bases: 6. The CDR3 extends over 15 amino acids. The germline V gene encodes CDR1 SGDLS and CDR2 YYNGEE.

The V gene is TRBV6-6, the J gene TRBJ2-7; D is possibly TRBD2 (6 bases). Per the germline V gene, CDR1 is MNHNY and CDR2 is SVGAGI (reference sequence). V was shortened by 2 bases and J by 4 bases, with 12 bases between the two germline ends. The CDR3 consists of 14 residues. In nucleotides, the CDR3 is TGTGCCAGCAGTTACGCGGCGGGGTGGTACGAGCAGTACTTC. Translated: CASSYAAGWYEQYF.

The chain joins TRBV3-1 (or the pseudogene TRBV3-2) to TRBJ1-1, with D tentatively TRBD1 (6 bases). Germline CDR1 and CDR2: LGHDT and YNNKEL (reference sequence). V dropped 1 base and J dropped 12 bases, with 18 bases sitting between them. CDR3 length equals 14 residues. CDR3 sequence: CASSQGLQGVLTFF. DNA for the CDR3: TGTGCCAGCAGCCAAGGGTTACAGGGTGTATTGACTTTCTTT.

The DNA for the CDR3 is TGTGCCATCGGAACCGGGACAGCGAACTATGGCTACACCTTC. Translating it yields CAIGTGTANYGYTF. The chain links TRBV10-3 to TRBJ1-2, with 7 bases identical to TRBD1. V shed 8 bases, J shed 2 bases, and the junction held 8 bases outside the gene matches. CDR3 length: 14 amino acids. In germline, CDR1 is ENHRY, CDR2 SYGVKD.

The chain carries TRBV21-1 and TRBJ2-3; the table calls TRBD2, which could not be checked here. TRBV21-1 is designated a pseudogene. This CDR3 has 18 amino acids. The CDR3 DNA is TGTGCCAGCAGCGGTACTAGCGGGGGGGCCAAGGTCCCAGATACGCAGTATTTT. Residues: CASSGTSGGAKVPDTQYF.

The chain uses TRBV28 and TRBJ2-5; 15 positions match TRBD2. V gave up 3 bases and J gave up 6 bases; unmatched junction bases: 8. Germline V gives CDR1 MDHEN, CDR2 SYDVKM. This CDR3 spans 17 amino acids. CDR3 protein: CASSFPGTSGRRKTQYF. DNA of the CDR3: TGTGCCAGCAGTTTCCCCGGGACTAGCGGGAGGAGGAAGACCCAGTACTTC.

The V call is TRBV5-6, the J call TRBJ2-1, with a possible D match to TRBD1 (6 bases). This CDR3 is built from 14 residues. V dropped 0 bases and J dropped 7 bases, with 11 bases sitting between them. CDR1 and CDR2 (germline): SGHDT, YYEEEE. In DNA, the CDR3 is TGTGCCAGCAGCTTGGCCAGGGGCGGGAATGAGCAGTTCTTC. It encodes CASSLARGGNEQFF.

CDR3 amino acids: CASSAGVYGYTF. As DNA, the CDR3 is TGTGCCAGCAGCGCGGGAGTCTATGGCTACACCTTC. V usage is TRBV13 and J usage is TRBJ1-2; D remains ambiguous. This CDR3 is 12 amino acids long. Trimming shortened V by 5 bases and J by 4 bases, and 8 bases separated the two germline ends. From germline, CDR1 is PRHDT and CDR2 FYEKMQ (reference sequence).

The chain uses TRBV6-6 and TRBJ1-5, with D possibly matching TRBD1 (5 bases). The germline V gene has CDR1 MNHNY and CDR2 SVGAGI (reference sequence). The CDR3 consists of 16 residues. V was cut by 4 bases and J by 0 bases, with 13 bases left in between. CDR3 sequence reads: CASSSRRGNSNQPQHF. DNA for the CDR3: TGTGCCAGCAGTTCCCGTCGGGGGAATAGCAATCAGCCCCAGCATTTT.

The rearrangement links TRBV18 to TRBJ2-5, with TRBD2 matching over 10 bases. The J segment lost 5 bases and the V segment lost 0 bases, leaving 9 bases of the junction unmatched. The CDR3 contains 17 residues. Per the germline V gene, CDR1 is KGHSH and CDR2 is LQKENI. The CDR3 region has the DNA TGTGCCAGCTCACCACCCATGCAGCGGGGGGGCCGGGAGACCCAGTACTTC. Residues: CASSPPMQRGGRETQYF.

This chain connects TRBV6-5 to TRBJ1-1; 11 positions agree with TRBD1. This CDR3 is built from 16 residues. V lost 0 bases, J lost 8 bases, and 8 bases stayed unmatched. Looked up from germline, CDR1 is MNHEY and CDR2 is SVGAGI. This CDR3 reads CASSYSRDRGEREAFF. The CDR3 DNA is TGTGCCAGCAGTTACTCGAGGGACAGGGGGGAACGGGAAGCTTTCTTT.

The gene calls are TRBV6-6 and TRBJ2-7, with TRBD2 identical over 9 bases. Per germline, CDR1 MNHNY and CDR2 SVGAGI (reference sequence). CDR3 size: 14 residues. The V segment lost 2 bases and the J segment 5 bases; nucleotides outside the gene matches: 4. CDR3 coding DNA: TGTGCCAGCAGTTACAGCGGGGGGTACAACGAGCAGTACTTC. It specifies CASSYSGGYNEQYF.

The genes are TRBV19 and TRBJ1-2, with unresolved D. Trimming pared 8 bases from V and 2 bases from J, leaving 15 bases between. Germline lookup yields CDR1 LNHDA and CDR2 SQIVND (reference sequence). CDR3 length: 14 amino acids. In DNA form, the CDR3 reads TGTGCCAGTCTTGGCGCCCGAGGCAACTATGGCTACACCTTC. Its protein is CASLGARGNYGYTF.

This rearrangement joins TRBV2 to TRBJ2-5; TRBD1 is a possible D gene (6 bases). The CDR3 spans 14 residues. The V gene's germline CDR1 is SNHLY and CDR2 FYNNEI. Trimming removed 3 bases from V and 2 bases from J, with 10 bases in between. CDR3 in DNA: TGTGCCAGCAGTGATACGAGGGGGCAAGAGACCCAGTACTTC. Translating gives CASSDTRGQETQYF. Filled out from reference TRBV2 and TRBJ2-5, the complete variable domain reads EPEVTQTPSHQVTQMGQEVILRCVPISNHLYFYWYRQILGQKVEFLVSFYNNEISEKSEIFDDQFSVERPDGSNFTLKIRSTKLEDSAMYFCASSDTRGQETQYFGPGTRLLVL.